The rows below give T cell receptor beta chains drawn from one sample of a study of T cells in Graves' hyperthyroidism and ophthalmopathy. TCRdb independently ran MiXCR on the multiplex PCR reads; one entry per CDR3 protein. The sample includes 200,000 to 250,000 distinct CDR3 sequences, roughly a sixth of them seen just once. The sample consisted of blood. Source of these receptors: a woman aged 45-59 years with Graves' hyperthyroidism. Each CDR3 is given without its conserved first and last residue. Fields, in order: V gene, D gene, clone size, J gene, CDR3 protein. A D gene is named only where the DNA matches it firmly. A clone size is listed for some rows: how often the clone was seen (once, few, many), or a class if it is expanded.

V gene: TRBV7-8
D gene: .
clone size: once
J gene: TRBJ2-7
CDR3 protein: ASSRSDSYEQY

V gene: TRBV6-1
D gene: .
clone size: .
J gene: TRBJ1-6
CDR3 protein: ASNAWGRNYNSPLH

V gene: TRBV11-2
D gene: .
clone size: many
J gene: TRBJ2-3
CDR3 protein: ASSSDWGWDTQY

V gene: TRBV27
D gene: TRBD1
clone size: .
J gene: TRBJ1-1
CDR3 protein: ASSLRGQATEAF

V gene: TRBV12-3/TRBV12-4
D gene: TRBD2
clone size: .
J gene: TRBJ2-2
CDR3 protein: ASRTSGAQVAGELF

V gene: TRBV19
D gene: .
clone size: few
J gene: TRBJ2-1
CDR3 protein: ASSMRGPSDPGRNEQF

V gene: TRBV19
D gene: .
clone size: few
J gene: TRBJ1-5
CDR3 protein: ASSNTPGAHNQPQH

V gene: TRBV5-6
D gene: TRBD2
clone size: few
J gene: TRBJ2-7
CDR3 protein: ASRGYGTSGYEQY

V gene: TRBV15
D gene: .
clone size: many
J gene: TRBJ1-1
CDR3 protein: ATSTEKQVTEAF

V gene: TRBV19
D gene: .
clone size: .
J gene: TRBJ1-4
CDR3 protein: ASSNRDTATNEKLF

V gene: TRBV12-3/TRBV12-4
D gene: .
clone size: few
J gene: TRBJ2-3
CDR3 protein: ASSFRQGSPTDTQY

V gene: TRBV11-3
D gene: .
clone size: many
J gene: TRBJ2-5
CDR3 protein: ASSLGGDRVEETQY

V gene: TRBV19
D gene: TRBD2
clone size: .
J gene: TRBJ2-1
CDR3 protein: ASNLAGSSYNEQF

V gene: TRBV30
D gene: .
clone size: few
J gene: TRBJ1-2
CDR3 protein: ANRPVSRLNYGYT

V gene: TRBV29-1
D gene: .
clone size: many
J gene: TRBJ1-2
CDR3 protein: SVEGGVSYGYT

V gene: TRBV15
D gene: .
clone size: few
J gene: TRBJ1-4
CDR3 protein: ATSRVPDGLKNEKLF

V gene: TRBV6-1
D gene: TRBD2
clone size: many
J gene: TRBJ2-7
CDR3 protein: ASSDTSGYEQY

V gene: TRBV5-1
D gene: .
clone size: few
J gene: TRBJ2-5
CDR3 protein: ASGRTATSQETQY

V gene: TRBV27
D gene: TRBD2
clone size: many
J gene: TRBJ2-3
CDR3 protein: ASSYINSGVYTDTQY

V gene: TRBV28
D gene: TRBD1
clone size: few
J gene: TRBJ1-1
CDR3 protein: ASGQGDTEAF

V gene: TRBV11-2
D gene: .
clone size: many
J gene: TRBJ2-3
CDR3 protein: ASSASRGLGTDTQY

V gene: TRBV11-1
D gene: .
clone size: .
J gene: TRBJ1-2
CDR3 protein: ASRSNTERGYT

V gene: TRBV25-1
D gene: TRBD1
clone size: many
J gene: TRBJ2-7
CDR3 protein: ASSPWGTGEGTTYEQY